These 25 T cell receptor beta chains originate from one sample sequenced in a study of blood T cell repertoires in COVID-19. Repertoires were generated with immunoSEQ multiplex PCR, while TCRdb's copy carries only in-frame clones and drops some. The sample consists of approximately 120,000 clones, 75% to 90% of them appearing once. Sample: peripheral blood. The receptors here all came from a woman aged 60-75 years with acute or convalescent COVID-19.

The chain carries TRBV30 and TRBJ1-2; a weak D match, TRBD1 (5 bases). Trimming left V 0 bases short and J 8 bases short, with 13 bases between. This CDR3 has 13 amino acids. Per the germline V gene, CDR1 is GTSNPN and CDR2 is SVGIG (reference sequence). The CDR3 sequence: CAWSVGGAGGYTF. The CDR3 region has the DNA TGTGCCTGGAGTGTAGGAGGGGCGGGCGGCTACACCTTC.

The rearrangement links TRBV10-3 to TRBJ2-3, with 8 bases that match TRBD1. V gave up 8 bases and J gave up 0 bases; unmatched junction bases: 1. The CDR3 totals 13 residues. Germline V lookup: CDR1 ENHRY, CDR2 SYGVKD. CDR3 sequence: CAIQGASTDTQYF. For the CDR3, the DNA is TGTGCCATCCAGGGGGCTAGCACAGATACGCAGTATTTT.

This clone appeared a single time. The chain is built from TRBV5-1 and TRBJ2-3; weak D call: TRBD2 (6 bases). The germline gives CDR1 SGHRS, CDR2 YFSETQ. V was trimmed by 7 bases and J by 7 bases, leaving 25 bases between them. The CDR3 has 16 residues. This CDR3 reads CASRPGDARTRNTQYF. The CDR3 bases are TGCGCCAGCCGACCGGGGGACGCTCGAACACGGAATACGCAGTATTTT.

This clone was observed a handful of times. The chain carries TRBV30 and TRBJ2-6, with D hard to call. CDR3 length: 13 amino acids. Per the germline V gene, CDR1 is GTSNPN and CDR2 is SVGIG (reference sequence). Trimming removed 0 bases at V and 4 bases at J, with 4 bases between. The CDR3 is CAWSVHGANVLTF. The CDR3 DNA is TGTGCCTGGAGTGTACACGGGGCCAACGTCCTGACTTTC.

This clone was seen just once. The chain recombines TRBV28 with TRBJ2-1; 8 bases match TRBD1. Germline values: CDR1 MDHEN, CDR2 SYDVKM. Trimming removed 3 bases from V and 6 bases from J; junction bases left unmatched: 10. The CDR3 runs to 16 residues. CDR3 region: CASSFLAQGAPNEQFF. The CDR3 nucleotides are TGTGCCAGCAGTTTCCTTGCCCAGGGGGCGCCCAATGAGCAGTTCTTC.

This rearrangement joins TRBV10-1 to TRBJ2-1; 10 positions match TRBD2. V was clipped by 0 bases and J by 9 bases; unmatched bases: 11. The CDR3 is made up of 17 amino acids. Germline V gives CDR1 WNHNN, CDR2 SYGVQD (reference sequence). The CDR3 coding sequence is TGCGCCAGCAGTGAGTCCCGAATGGCTAGCGGGAGAGGTGAGCAGTTCTTC. It translates to CASSESRMASGRGEQFF.

The chain couples TRBV11-1 to TRBJ1-1; a possible D gene is TRBD1 (5 bases). The V end was cut by 3 bases, the J end by 4 bases, with 6 bases between. The CDR3 sequence is 12 residues long. CDR1 is SGHAT and CDR2 is FQDESV in the germline V gene (reference sequence). The CDR3: CASSLQGTEAFF. CDR3 nucleotide sequence: TGTGCCAGCAGCTTGCAGGGCACTGAAGCTTTCTTT.

The rearrangement uses TRBV3-1 (or the pseudogene TRBV3-2) and TRBJ2-7, with TRBD1 matching over 7 bases. The CDR3 is 13 residues long. V was clipped by 8 bases and J by 3 bases; unmatched bases: 7. Germline V gives CDR1 LGHDT, CDR2 YNNKEL (reference sequence). The CDR3 bases are TGTGCCAGCGCTAAGAGACAGGGCTACGAGCAGTACTTC. Its protein product is CASAKRQGYEQYF.

The chain recombines TRBV4-1 with TRBJ2-7; D may be TRBD2 (5 bases). Per germline, CDR1 MGHRA and CDR2 YSYEKL. CDR3 length: 13 amino acids. Trimming pared 4 bases from V and 3 bases from J, leaving 10 bases between. The CDR3 spells CASSLGLLYEQYF. In DNA form, the CDR3 reads TGCGCCAGCAGCCTAGGACTGCTCTACGAGCAGTACTTC.

The CDR3 here is CATSDLRGTGSYNEQFF. CDR3 nucleotides: TGTGCCACCAGTGATTTGCGGGGGACCGGCTCCTACAATGAGCAGTTCTTC. The genes are TRBV24-1 and TRBJ2-1, with D perhaps TRBD2 (6 bases). Trimming cost V 0 bases and J 0 bases, with 11 bases left between them. CDR3 length equals 17 residues. Germline V gives CDR1 KGHDR, CDR2 SFDVKD.

The gene calls are TRBV5-1 and TRBJ2-7, with D possibly TRBD2 on 5 matching bases. With 0 bases removed from V and 2 bases from J, the gap between germline ends came to 9 bases. CDR3 length: 14 amino acids. Germline V gives CDR1 SGHRS, CDR2 YFSETQ. The CDR3, as DNA: TGCGCCAGCAGCTTGGGGGGAGAGACCTACGAGCAGTACTTC. This sequence encodes CASSLGGETYEQYF.

This clone was seen more than once but under ten times. The genes are TRBV27 and TRBJ1-5; a possible D gene is TRBD1 (6 bases). CDR3 size: 14 residues. Trimming stripped 7 bases from V and 7 bases from J, with 17 bases between. CDR1 and CDR2 (germline): MNHEY, SMNVEV (reference sequence). The CDR3 reads CASTRTPGEQPQHF. The CDR3 nucleotides are TGTGCCAGCACTCGGACACCAGGGGAGCAGCCCCAGCATTTT.

This chain links TRBV11-2 with TRBJ2-7; 8 nucleotides line up with TRBD2. J lost 4 bases, V lost 5 bases, and 7 bases had no gene match. The CDR3 spans 14 residues. Germline V lookup: CDR1 SGHAT, CDR2 FQNNGV. CDR3 in amino acids: CASSPPTSGYEQYF. The CDR3 nucleotides are TGTGCCAGCAGCCCCCCCACTAGCGGATACGAGCAGTACTTC.

This rearrangement joins TRBV28 to TRBJ2-1, with TRBD2 matching 8 bases. This CDR3 is built from 15 residues. Trimming at V came to 6 bases and at J to 5 bases, leaving 9 bases not matched to a gene. Germline CDR1 reads MDHEN; CDR2 reads SYDVKM. The DNA of the CDR3 is TGTGCCAGCAGGACAGCGGGAGTGTCGGACAATGAGCAGTTCTTC. It translates to CASRTAGVSDNEQFF.

CDR3 sequence (DNA): TGTGCCAGCAGCTTAGGCGGACTAGCGGTCTCGAACACCGGGGAGCTGTTTTTT. Its protein is CASSLGGLAVSNTGELFF. The chain carries TRBV7-8 and TRBJ2-2; TRBD2 aligns across 10 bases. V dropped 1 base and J dropped 0; count of bases not matched to a gene: 5. Germline values: CDR1 SGHVS, CDR2 FQNEAQ. This CDR3 contains 18 residues.

This sequence joins TRBV2 and TRBJ1-2; 10 bases are a match to TRBD1. Unmatched junction bases numbered 9, after V lost 11 bases and J lost 6 bases. Germline loops: CDR1 SNHLY, CDR2 FYNNEI. The CDR3 runs 13 residues. The DNA of the CDR3 is TGTGCCGGGGCGGACAGGGGGAGGGATGGCTACACCTTC. This sequence encodes CAGADRGRDGYTF.

The chain links TRBV7-9 to TRBJ1-1, with TRBD1 matching over 7 bases. The CDR3 is 14 amino acids. V lost 4 bases to trimming and J lost 1 base; unmatched junction nucleotides: 3. Germline CDR1 reads SEHNR; CDR2 reads FQNEAQ (reference sequence). CDR3 amino acids: CASSSTGSNTEAFF. The DNA for the CDR3 is TGTGCCAGCAGCTCGACAGGGTCGAACACTGAAGCTTTCTTT.

The genes are TRBV4-2 and TRBJ1-6; a possible D gene is TRBD1 (6 bases). V gave up 4 bases and J gave up 5 bases, with 15 bases separating them. Germline values: CDR1 LGHNA, CDR2 YNFKEQ. The CDR3 sequence is 16 residues long. The CDR3, as DNA: TGTGCCAGCAGCCTCGACCCGGGACAAAATAATTCACCCCTCCACTTT. Its translation: CASSLDPGQNNSPLHF.

The V gene is TRBV2, the J gene TRBJ2-7; 10 positions agree with TRBD1. Germline-derived CDR1 and CDR2 are SNHLY and FYNNEI. The ends lost 7 bases at V and 7 bases at J; junction bases unmatched: 4. CDR3 length equals 12 residues. CDR3 DNA: TGTGCCAGCAATCGGGACAGGGGAGAGCAGTACTTC. Amino acids: CASNRDRGEQYF.

The chain combines TRBV12-2 with TRBJ2-3; the table's D call of TRBD2 was not tested on the DNA. TRBV12-2 has pseudogene status. This CDR3 comprises 16 residues. For the CDR3, the DNA is TGTGCAAGTCGCTTAGCGCCCTGGACTAACACAGATACGCAGTATTTT. Translating gives CASRLAPWTNTDTQYF.

The chain links TRBV7-2 to TRBJ2-3, with 9 bases matching TRBD2. This CDR3 spans 16 amino acids. Germline trimming cut 1 base from V and 4 bases from J; bases unmatched to any gene: 6. The germline gives CDR1 SGHTA, CDR2 FQGNSA. The CDR3 spells CASSLVGGRAPDTQYF. The CDR3 DNA is TGTGCCAGCAGCTTAGTCGGCGGGAGGGCCCCAGATACGCAGTATTTT.

This sequence joins TRBV3-1 (or the pseudogene TRBV3-2) and TRBJ1-6, with a possible D match to TRBD1 (6 bases). Germline CDR1 LGHDT, CDR2 YNNKEL (reference sequence). The CDR3 consists of 15 residues. V gave up 3 bases and J gave up 7 bases, with 13 bases separating them. CDR3 sequence reads: CASSHLDSLNSPLHF. The CDR3, as DNA: TGTGCCAGCAGCCACCTGGACAGCCTAAATTCACCCCTCCACTTT.

The chain has TRBV2 and TRBJ2-1; 8 nucleotides line up with TRBD1. The CDR3 extends over 14 amino acids. J was trimmed by 5 bases and V by 3 bases; bases with no gene match: 3. In germline, CDR1 is SNHLY, CDR2 FYNNEI. The CDR3 DNA reads TGTGCCAGCAGTGACCGACAGGGGAACAATGAGCAGTTCTTC. It yields the protein CASSDRQGNNEQFF.

This sequence joins TRBV7-2 and TRBJ1-2; D perhaps matches TRBD1 (6 bases). Germline V gene sequence: CDR1 SGHTA, CDR2 FQGNSA. CDR3 length equals 15 residues. V gave up 4 bases and J gave up 0 bases, with 12 bases separating them. CDR3 sequence (DNA): TGTGCCAGCAGCTCCGGACAGATCCCTAACTATGGCTACACCTTC. Amino acids: CASSSGQIPNYGYTF.

The chain employs TRBV7-2 and TRBJ1-2; 10 nucleotides match TRBD1. J was trimmed by 4 bases and V by 7 bases; bases with no gene match: 12. CDR1 and CDR2 (germline): SGHTA, FQGNSA. The CDR3 sequence is 16 residues long. Here the CDR3 reads CASTLRRDRGSYGYTF. In nucleotides, the CDR3 is TGTGCCAGCACCCTTCGCCGGGACAGGGGAAGCTATGGCTACACCTTC.